One sample yielded the 25 T cell receptor beta chains listed below, sequenced in a study of molecular identifiers for immune sequencing clone quantification. TCRdb re-called the PCR reads with MiXCR, one entry per CDR3 protein. The repertoire includes about 640,000 distinct CDR3 sequences, 15% to 20% of them detected once, and around 0.86% sits in the top ten. Material for sequencing was naive CD8+ T cells from blood, with Jurkat cell RNA spiked in. As for subset: FACS-sorted CD8+CD4-CCR7+CD45RA+ naive T cells. These receptors came from a human donor in good health. Some libraries in this study had Jurkat cell RNA spiked in.

This clonotype was picked up a small number of times. The rearrangement joins TRBV4-1 to TRBJ1-5; D possibly corresponds to TRBD1 (6 bases). Germline V gene data show CDR1 as MGHRA and CDR2 as YSYEKL. The CDR3 totals 14 residues. The V end lost 7 bases, the J end lost 6 bases, and 16 bases lay between the germline ends. The CDR3 nucleotides are TGCGCCAGCACCCCGACAGGAGAGGGTCAGCCCCAGCATTTT. Protein sequence: CASTPTGEGQPQHF.

This clonotype has ten or more counts. Germline and junction disagree at one end, which may indicate a read error. V is TRBV12-3 or TRBV12-4 and J is TRBJ2-4; 9 bases match TRBD2. This CDR3 spans 16 amino acids. The CDR3 protein is CASSPGASGTRSLPVF. The CDR3, as DNA: TGTGCCAGCAGTCCCGGAGCTAGCGGGACAAGATCACTACCTGTCTTC.

This clonotype was seen at least ten times. This chain uses TRBV9 with TRBJ1-5; no firm D call. V dropped 2 bases and J dropped 5 bases, with 14 bases sitting between them. CDR1 SGDLS and CDR2 YYNGEE come from the germline V gene. CDR3 length: 15 amino acids. CDR3 nucleotide sequence: TGTGCCAGCAGCGTCACGGATCTACCGCATCAGCCCCAGCATTTT. This sequence encodes CASSVTDLPHQPQHF.

In its sample, this clonotype was seen many times. The chain uses TRBV20-1 and TRBJ2-7; TRBD1 is a possible D gene (6 bases). V was clipped by 6 bases and J by 5 bases, with 20 bases between them. Germline V gene sequence: CDR1 DFQATT, CDR2 SNEGSKA (reference sequence). The CDR3 is 14 amino acids. The CDR3 DNA reads TGCAGTGCCACAGAAAACAGGGTCGCGGACGAGCAGTACTTC. It specifies CSATENRVADEQYF.

The table lists this clonotype with many counts. The chain combines TRBV9 with TRBJ2-2, with TRBD2 as a possible D gene (6 bases). Trimming took off 6 bases at V and 5 bases at J, with 17 bases between the two ends. This CDR3 spans 15 amino acids. Per germline, CDR1 SGDLS and CDR2 YYNGEE. CDR3 sequence: CASTWGDGATGELFF. The CDR3 DNA reads TGTGCCAGCACCTGGGGGGATGGGGCGACCGGGGAGCTGTTTTTT.

The chain combines TRBV5-1 with TRBJ2-5, with 13 bases aligning to TRBD2. Trimming at V came to 4 bases and at J to 7 bases, leaving 10 bases not matched to a gene. The CDR3 extends over 16 amino acids. The germline CDR1 and CDR2 sequences are SGHRS and YFSETQ. The chain's CDR3 is CASSLRTSGRDVTQYF. For the CDR3, the DNA is TGCGCCAGCAGCCTGCGAACTAGCGGGAGGGACGTGACCCAGTACTTC.

Note on this clonotype: Here the CDR3 omits its conserved ending phenylalanine or tryptophan, so a read error is the likely source. J is TRBJ1-1 and V is TRBV7-9; a weak D match, TRBD1 (5 bases). Germline V CDR1 and CDR2: SEHNR, FQNEAQ (reference sequence). Trimming left V 1 base short and J 0 bases short, with 15 bases between. CDR3 size: 17 residues. Written as DNA, the CDR3 is TGTGCCAGCAGCTTAGTTCCGGGGTGGGGGATGAACACTGAAGCTTTCTGT. Translated: CASSLVPGWGMNTEAFC.

This clonotype was seen a few times. The chain combines TRBV2 with TRBJ2-1, with 12 positions matching TRBD2. There are 16 residues in the CDR3. Trimming took 2 bases from V and 5 from J; bases not matched to a gene: 4. CDR1 is SNHLY and CDR2 is FYNNEI in the germline V gene. The CDR3 region is CASSELRLAGDNEQFF. The CDR3, as DNA: TGTGCCAGCAGTGAACTTAGACTAGCGGGAGACAATGAGCAGTTCTTC.

In the case of this clonotype: This clone may be a read error of a much larger clone one base away. The chain couples TRBV25-1 to TRBJ2-7; D call uncertain. The V end lost 11 bases, the J end lost 6 bases, and 20 bases lay between the germline ends. The CDR3 is 13 amino acids. Germline V gene sequence: CDR1 MGHDK, CDR2 SYGVNS. CDR3 sequence: CAGGLDRTPEQYF. CDR3 in DNA: TGTGCCGGCGGCCTGGACCGAACGCCCGAGCAGTACTTC.

This clonotype was seen many times. The gene calls are TRBV5-1 and TRBJ1-3, with D unresolved. CDR3 length: 15 amino acids. The V gene's germline CDR1 is SGHRS and CDR2 YFSETQ. V lost 4 bases, J lost 0 bases, and 11 bases lay in between. DNA of the CDR3: TGCGCCAGCAGCGCGACGGAGAGCTCTGGAAACACCATATATTTT. Translating gives CASSATESSGNTIYF.

The chain uses TRBV11-2 and TRBJ2-5; TRBD1 matches 7 bases. Germline V lookup: CDR1 SGHAT, CDR2 FQNNGV. The CDR3 spans 16 residues. J was trimmed by 5 bases and V by 5 bases; bases with no gene match: 14. CDR3 bases: TGTGCCAGCAGCCCCCCCGACGACAGGGTGTCGGAGACCCAGTACTTC. Amino acid sequence: CASSPPDDRVSETQYF.

This clonotype was observed at least ten times. The chain is built from TRBV6-6 and TRBJ2-3; 10 bases line up with TRBD2. The trim removed 0 bases at V and 4 bases at J, leaving 7 bases unmatched. Per the germline V gene, CDR1 is MNHNY and CDR2 is SVGAGI (reference sequence). There are 17 residues in the CDR3. CDR3 sequence: CASSYSSLAGVSDTQYF. CDR3 nucleotides: TGTGCCAGCAGTTACTCTTCGCTAGCGGGAGTGTCAGATACGCAGTATTTT.

The CDR3 is CASRQGKDQPQHF. CDR3 DNA: TGTGCCAGCAGACAGGGAAAGGATCAGCCCCAGCATTTT. The rearrangement joins TRBV7-8 to TRBJ1-5, with D possibly TRBD1 on 6 matching bases. Germline V gene lookup returns CDR1 SGHVS and CDR2 FQNEAQ. The CDR3 consists of 13 residues. The V end lost 6 bases, the J end lost 5 bases, and 11 bases lay between the germline ends.

As to this clonotype: The final CDR3 position lacks the conserved phenylalanine or tryptophan, pointing to a likely read error. This chain uses TRBV20-1 with TRBJ2-3; D unresolved. Trimming removed 3 bases at V and 7 bases at J, with 20 bases between. The CDR3 consists of 15 residues. CDR1 DFQATT and CDR2 SNEGSKA come from the germline V gene (reference sequence). The CDR3 sequence is CSARGKLVSPNTQYL. The CDR3 DNA reads TGCAGTGCTAGGGGCAAGCTCGTCTCCCCAAATACGCAGTATTTA.

This clonotype was observed a handful of times. J is TRBJ1-3 and V is TRBV5-3; possible D gene TRBD1, 5 bases. TRBV5-3 is sorted into the ORF group, with uncertain function. Trimming left V 8 bases short and J 3 bases short, with 12 bases between. The CDR3 loop spans 13 amino acids. The CDR3 here is CASSRDSGNTIYF. The DNA for the CDR3 is TGTGCCAGCAGCCGTGACAGTGGAAACACCATATATTTT.

This clonotype was recorded at least ten times. The chain has TRBV7-6 and TRBJ2-3, with TRBD1 matching 8 bases. The ends lost 5 bases at V and 1 base at J; junction bases unmatched: 8. Germline V CDR1 and CDR2: SGHVS, FNYEAQ. The CDR3 contains 16 residues. The CDR3 sequence: CASSTQGALRTDTQYF. DNA for the CDR3: TGTGCCAGCAGCACCCAGGGGGCCCTCCGCACAGATACGCAGTATTTT.

In this sample, this clonotype turned up a few times. This CDR3 is CASRQTGEETQYF. As DNA, the CDR3 is TGTGCCAGCAGACAGACAGGGGAAGAGACCCAGTACTTC. The chain employs TRBV11-2 and TRBJ2-5; TRBD1 matches 8 bases. The CDR3 sequence is 13 residues long. With 6 bases clipped from V and 3 bases from J, the junction kept 3 bases outside the gene matches. Germline V gene data show CDR1 as SGHAT and CDR2 as FQNNGV. The full variable domain, in which reference TRBV11-2 and TRBJ2-5 provide the parts outside the CDR3, is EAGVAQSPRYKIIEKRQSVAFWCNPISGHATLYWYQQILGQGPKLLIQFQNNGVVDDSQLPKDRFSAERLKGVDSTLKIQPAKLEDSAVYLCASRQTGEETQYFGPGTRLLVL.

This clonotype was counted ten times or more. The chain uses TRBV20-1 and TRBJ2-5; TRBD1 matches 12 bases. V was clipped by 0 bases and J by 9 bases; unmatched bases: 8. Germline V gives CDR1 DFQATT, CDR2 SNEGSKA (reference sequence). CDR3 length equals 15 residues. The CDR3 protein is CSARDGTGGRNAQYF. CDR3 in DNA: TGCAGTGCTAGAGATGGGACAGGGGGCCGAAACGCCCAGTACTTC.

In regard to this clonotype: This may be a read error: a much more frequent sequence differs by one nucleotide. The chain links TRBV27 to TRBJ2-7, with TRBD1 identical over 7 bases. The CDR3 runs 13 residues. Germline V lookup: CDR1 MNHEY, CDR2 SMNVEV (reference sequence). With V trimmed by 3 bases and J by 5 bases, 4 bases remained unmatched. This CDR3 reads CASSFSQGNEQYF. DNA for the CDR3: TGTGCCAGCAGTTTTTCACAGGGGAACGAGCAGTACTTC.

This clonotype was seen ten or more times. The chain uses TRBV4-3 and TRBJ1-1; D gene uncertain. V lost 4 bases, J lost 2 bases, and 14 bases lay in between. The CDR3 spans 15 residues. Germline V gene data show CDR1 as LGHNA and CDR2 as YSLEER. CDR3 coding DNA: TGCGCCAGCAGCCCAAGCATTAGGCTAAACACTGAAGCTTTCTTT. Its protein is CASSPSIRLNTEAFF.

This clonotype was observed many times. The rearrangement uses TRBV24-1 and TRBJ2-2; maybe TRBD1 (5 bases). Trimming stripped 10 bases from V and 0 bases from J, with 11 bases between. The CDR3 is 14 amino acids. From germline, CDR1 is KGHDR and CDR2 SFDVKD. CDR3 protein: CATKGAANTGELFF. The CDR3 nucleotides are TGTGCCACGAAAGGGGCGGCGAACACCGGGGAGCTGTTTTTT.

This clonotype was detected many times. The chain recombines TRBV7-9 with TRBJ1-4, with no clear D. Germline lookup yields CDR1 SEHNR and CDR2 FQNEAQ (reference sequence). The CDR3 contains 16 residues. Trimming left V 3 bases short and J 7 bases short, with 18 bases between. The chain's CDR3 is CASSFHRDWGGEKLFF. The CDR3 DNA follows: TGTGCCAGCAGCTTCCATCGGGATTGGGGAGGTGAAAAACTGTTTTTT.

Regarding this clonotype: This may be a read error, as it is one base from a much larger clone. This chain uses TRBV20-1 with TRBJ2-7; a possible D gene is TRBD1 (5 bases). Looked up from germline, CDR1 is DFQATT and CDR2 is SNEGSKA (reference sequence). This CDR3 comprises 14 residues. DNA for the CDR3: TGCAGTGCTAGCTCTCTGGGGCCCCTACGAGAGCAGTGCTTC. This encodes CSASSLGPLREQCF.

This clonotype was detected ten times or more. J is TRBJ2-7 and V is TRBV19; D is unresolved. The V and J ends lost 3 bases and 0 bases respectively, with 9 bases between them. The CDR3 is 14 amino acids. Germline V gives CDR1 LNHDA, CDR2 SQIVND (reference sequence). The CDR3 region has the DNA TGTGCCAGTAGTATGACCGCGGTCTCCTACGAGCAGTACTTC. It specifies CASSMTAVSYEQYF.

About this clonotype itself: A read error may be the cause here, since a much bigger clone is one base away. The chain recombines TRBV6-6 with TRBJ2-3; TRBD1 matches 10 bases. There are 16 residues in the CDR3. CDR1 MNHNY and CDR2 SVGAGI come from the germline V gene (reference sequence). CDR3 region: CASGYAPGQGTDTQYF. The CDR3 nucleotides are TGTGCCAGCGGTTACGCCCCGGGACAGGGGACAGATACGCAGTATTTT.